The TCR beta chain described here comes from a study of T cells in Graves' hyperthyroidism and ophthalmopathy. Study-wide findings and caveats: Also found in blood were most expanded thyroid clonotypes above 0.001.

PBMCs were derived from roughly 9.6 ml fresh peripheral blood. CDR3 length: 13 amino acids. The V gene's germline CDR1 is KGHSH and CDR2 LQKENI. The V gene lost 1 base and the J gene lost 5 bases, with 9 bases spanning the gap. In regard to this clonotype: The antigen remains unidentified.

Researchers amplified the TCR beta CDR3 regions from RNA transcripts. HTBI primers were the set used in a first-round RT-PCR of the TCR CDR3. One entry per CDR3 protein results from TCRdb running MiXCR on the multiplex PCR reads. The sample has about 500,000 distinct CDR3 sequences, over 15% seen once. Material: blood. The chain combines TRBV18 with TRBJ2-7; a possible D gene is TRBD1 (6 bases). The sequence was collected from a young woman with Graves' hyperthyroidism. For the CDR3, the DNA is TGTGCCAGCTCACCACTTCAGGGGAACGAGCAGTACTTC. Protein sequence: CASSPLQGNEQYF.